This TCR beta chain was identified in a study of cytomegalovirus exposure and HLA in healthy donors. The overall study: Prior work identified 117 million unique TCR beta sequences in some 200 million T cells. Unique TCRs from HLA-typed donors, about 78 million of them, were held in an early data release.

Of note for this clone: Its antigen is as yet unknown.

This PCR relied on a set of 60 Vbeta primers and 13 Jbeta primers. Some clones are missing from TCRdb's copy, which holds only in-frame ones; the method was immunoSEQ multiplex PCR. The profile shows 180,000 or so clones, roughly four fifths of them singletons. This CDR3 spans 15 amino acids. The junction had 6 bases not matched to a gene; V was cut back by 7 bases and J by 1 base. Germline CDR1 reads LNHNV; CDR2 reads YYDKDF (reference sequence). Study outcomes and limitations: Data from an earlier analysis indicated that most TCR beta V segments were productive either about 87% or about 30% of the time. What a later analysis reportedly showed was that an Asian-associated ancestry cluster had fewer N-insertions than the approximately 700-donor mean.

The sequenced material came from PBMCs. The receptor was isolated from a woman younger than 30 in good health and CMV-seropositive. This chain joins TRBV15 and TRBJ2-1, with 8 bases identical to TRBD2. The CDR3, as DNA: TGTGCCACCAATCGGGGGGGTTTATCCTACAATGAGCAGTTCTTC. Translation gives CATNRGGLSYNEQFF.